What follows describes a single TCR beta chain. The sample holds a few counts of this clonotype. The specificity of this receptor is unknown. No base quality values were provided; no much bigger clone lies one nucleotide off. This sample was taken from a study of tumor-infiltrating lymphocytes in primary liver carcinoma (dated by TCRdb to about 2017). For context, the study as a whole: The five patients, three men and two women aged 30 to 69 years, had hepatocellular carcinoma (four) or combined HCC and intrahepatic cholangiocarcinoma (one). A total of roughly 35 specimens from 5 patients went through TCRbeta repertoire sequencing, namely 25 tumor regions, 5 adjacent noncancerous liver tissues and 5 peripheral blood samples. Repertoires from technical replicates were highly reproducible, with mean shared-clone rates about 0.9 and correlation coefficients above 0.98. Each sample produced about 3.5 to 8 million productive TCRbeta reads, and read depth showed no significant difference between tissue types. The five patients had tumors of stage T1-T3 N0M0, with maximum diameters ranging from about 4 to 11 cm. The study combined TCRbeta repertoire sequencing, expression microarrays and whole-exome sequencing across five regions of each liver tumor, with adjacent normal tissue and blood. Overall study results and their limits: The top 250 clones made up a significantly larger repertoire fraction in tumors than in blood (p = 0.039). Because the samples were bulk and unsorted, CD4+ and CD8+ T cell repertoires could not be compared. Consistent with antigen-driven expansion, pairs of tumor regions showed higher repertoire overlap (mean roughly 36%) than either tumor-adjacent pairs (about 17%) or tumor-blood pairs (roughly 14%). Only the TCR beta chain was sequenced, which likely underestimates true repertoire diversity because unpaired alpha chains were not captured. With just a few patients in the study, the authors point out that the findings should be validated in a larger study.

V loses 0 bases at its end and J loses 4 bases; junction bases beyond the gene matches: 6. According to the germline V gene, CDR1 reads SNHLY and CDR2 reads FYNNEI. Including cysteine and phenylalanine, the CDR3 has 16 amino acids. Here the CDR3 DNA is all that survives: 48 bases in frame from base 1. Total RNA and DNA were co-extracted from 20-30 mg of bulk tissue with the AllPrep DNA/RNA mini kit, without cell sorting. About five patients with histopathologically diagnosed primary liver carcinoma underwent surgical resection in China between November 2015 and 2016. At the time of sampling, the patients were treatment-naive and had chronic HBV infection. Fresh tumor and adjacent tissue pieces were bisected; one half was stored in RNAlater at -80°C, the other sent for histology. Using a constant-region primer and ProtoScript II reverse transcriptase, TCRbeta-specific cDNA was reverse-transcribed from roughly 500 ng total RNA. TCRbeta libraries were built with three nested multiplex PCR rounds, a slightly modified ARM-PCR procedure. The first two PCR rounds used multiplex TRBV1-TRBV30 forward primers with a Cbeta reverse primer, each for about 9 cycles. Sample barcodes and Illumina adapters were added in a final 25-cycle PCR with Deep VentR polymerase. Before sequencing, amplicons of 200-500 bp were gel-purified using a QIAquick gel extraction kit. TCRbeta amplicons were sequenced on an Illumina HiSeq 2500 with 250-bp paired-end reads. Regarding the original processing steps: Reads were quality-trimmed with Trimmomatic v0.33, and paired reads were merged with FLASH v1.2.11 to recover full CDR3 sequences. V, D and J germline segments were assigned to the rearranged TCRbeta sequences using MiGEC v1.2.1b. VDJtools v1.0.0 computed clonotype statistics and Shannon-Wiener diversity indices. Except for diversity analysis, only the 250 most abundant clonotypes of each sample were used in subsequent analyses to reduce sampling bias. TCRdb's own reprocessing of the public reads used fastp at Q25 and MiXCR and kept productive beta chains. Records with the same CDR3 protein are collapsed into one entry carrying the most frequent genes and DNA. The V and J calls shown here were made by TCRdb, not taken from the authors' results. In this sample the table shows about 120,000 distinct CDR3 sequences, approximately 71% of which occur a single time. The ten largest clones add up to roughly 8.1% of the sample.

The TCR originated in a woman aged 55 to 70 with primary liver carcinoma and hepatitis B virus infection. Sequenced material: tumor-adjacent normal liver tissue. Recombination joined TRBV2 with TRBJ2-7, with 10 bases in between that match TRBD2. The DNA reads as follows: TGTGCCAGCAGTGAAGCTAGACTAGCGGGCCTTTACGAGCAGTACTTC. Its amino acids are CASSEARLAGLYEQYF. The full variable domain, with segments outside the CDR3 supplied by the reference TRBV2 and TRBJ2-7 proteins, appears as EPEVTQTPSHQVTQMGQEVILRCVPISNHLYFYWYRQILGQKVEFLVSFYNNEISEKSEIFDDQFSVERPDGSNFTLKIRSTKLEDSAMYFCASSEARLAGLYEQYFGPGTRLTVT.